This TCR beta chain was found in a study of graft-versus-host responses after intestinal transplantation. Looking at the study overall: Grafts were multivisceral, liver-intestinal, or isolated intestinal. All of the recipients had induction that used anti-thymocyte globulin, then tacrolimus and steroids for around three years.

Sequencing was performed with immunoSEQ multiplex PCR; in TCRdb, only in-frame clones are kept and a portion is missing. The table has around 99,000 clones, just over 90% seen once. Regarding the study as a whole: Elevated graft-versus-host to host-versus-graft clonal ratios in allografts were recorded for patients with graft-donor T cell macrochimerism.

This clone was counted once. The antigen is undetermined. The CDR3 has 15 amino acids. In germline, CDR1 is SGHDN, CDR2 FVKESK. Trimming at V came to 5 bases and at J to 1 base, leaving 7 bases not matched to a gene. This chain connects TRBV14 to TRBJ2-7; 8 bases are a match to TRBD1. The input for sequencing was unstimulated CD8+ T cells sorted from spleen or lymph node cells, taken before intestinal transplant. The sequence derives from a human donor who received an intestinal transplant. The chain's CDR3 is CASSFRQGWSYEQYF. As DNA, the CDR3 is TGTGCCAGCAGCTTCCGACAGGGGTGGTCCTACGAGCAGTACTTC.